These 9 T cell receptor beta chains came from one sample sequenced in a study of memory CD4+ T cells and cytomegalovirus serostatus. Sequenced by immunoSEQ multiplex PCR; TCRdb stores in-frame clones only, minus some. The data show about 56,000 clones, with 82% seen just once and less than 0.5% held by the top ten. Single viable CD3+CD4+CD8-CD45RO+ cells were sorted as the memory CD4+ T cells. The material sequenced was memory CD4+ T cells from blood. The receptor source for this set is an adult in good health and CMV-seronegative.

The chain uses TRBV29-1 and TRBJ1-2; a weak D match, TRBD1 (6 bases). V was pared by 1 base and J by 3 bases, with 12 bases between. Germline CDR1 and CDR2: SQVTM and ANQGSEA. The CDR3 length is 14 residues. The CDR3 DNA follows: TGCAGCGTTGAAGGAGGGGGTTTTCACTATGGCTACACCTTC. Amino acids: CSVEGGGFHYGYTF.

The CDR3 protein is CASSLDRRDEAFF. CDR3 bases: TGTGCCAGCAGCCTGGACAGACGCGATGAAGCTTTCTTT. V is TRBV7-2 and J is TRBJ1-1; a possible D gene is TRBD1 (6 bases). This CDR3 comprises 13 residues. V lost 5 bases and J 7 bases, leaving 14 bases between the germline ends. Germline CDR1 and CDR2: SGHTA and FQGNSA.

As concerns this clone: At one of its ends the junction is not consistent with the germline gene, which may arise from a read error. The V gene is TRBV7-7, the J gene TRBJ1-3; the D is unclear. The CDR3 is 15 residues long. The V gene's germline CDR1 is SSHAT and CDR2 FNYEAQ (reference sequence). The CDR3 DNA reads TGTGCTAGCAGCTTGAGCGAAAACTCTGGAAACACCATATATTTT. As protein: CASSLSENSGNTIYF.

A single count supports this clone. This chain links TRBV5-4 with TRBJ1-4; D call uncertain. The CDR3 is made up of 14 amino acids. The V and J ends lost 0 bases and 8 bases respectively, with 11 bases between them. Germline loops: CDR1 SGHNT, CDR2 YYREEE (reference sequence). CDR3 in DNA: TGTGCCAGCAGCTTGGGGGCAGGAGCCGAAAAACTGTTTTTT. This translates into CASSLGAGAEKLFF.

This chain joins TRBV30 and TRBJ2-3, with no clear D. CDR3 size: 11 residues. Between the trimmed V and J ends, which lost 7 bases and 4 bases, there was a span of 9 bases. CDR1 is GTSNPN, CDR2 SVGIG, per germline (reference sequence). This CDR3 reads CASKTADTQYF. The CDR3, as DNA: TGTGCCTCCAAAACAGCAGATACGCAGTATTTT.

The chain uses TRBV7-9 and TRBJ2-7, with D unresolved. This CDR3 comprises 14 residues. CDR1 is SEHNR and CDR2 is FQNEAQ in the germline V gene (reference sequence). The V end was cut by 5 bases, the J end by 0 bases, with 11 bases between. As DNA, the CDR3 is TGTGCCAGCAGCACAAACGCTGGCTCCTACGAGCAGTACTTC. Translated: CASSTNAGSYEQYF.

This clone was observed a handful of times. The chain combines TRBV18 with TRBJ1-5, with D unresolved. This CDR3 comprises 14 residues. Germline loops: CDR1 KGHSH, CDR2 LQKENI. With 3 bases removed from V and 12 bases from J, the gap between germline ends came to 18 bases. This chain's CDR3 is CASSPDVGSLDQHF. In nucleotides, the CDR3 is TGTGCCAGCTCACCTGATGTAGGCAGCTTAGACCAGCATTTT.

V usage is TRBV7-3 and J usage is TRBJ2-3; D not certain. With 5 bases removed from V and 0 bases from J, the gap between germline ends came to 3 bases. From germline, CDR1 is SGHTA and CDR2 FQGTGA. CDR3 size: 12 residues. CDR3 bases: TGTGCCAGCAGCGATAGCACAGATACGCAGTATTTT. Translating gives CASSDSTDTQYF.

The chain couples TRBV27 to TRBJ1-1; TRBD1 is a possible D gene (6 bases). This CDR3 region has 13 residues. The germline gives CDR1 MNHEY, CDR2 SMNVEV (reference sequence). The ends were cut back, 5 bases at V and 1 base at J, with 8 bases in the middle. The DNA for the CDR3 is TGTGCCAGCAGTCAGGGGAGGAACACTGAAGCTTTCTTT. This codes for CASSQGRNTEAFF.